Sequencing of this T cell receptor (beta chain) was carried out in a study of type 1 regulatory T cells. On the study more broadly: This in vitro CD4 product, T-allo10, is enriched for Tr1 cells and alloantigen-specific. Study findings and constraints: Type 1 regulatory T cells had a more restricted TCR repertoire than non-type 1 regulatory T cells.

Germline-derived CDR1 and CDR2 are MNHEY and SMNVEV (reference sequence). The CDR3 runs to 15 residues. Trimming removed 1 base at V and 7 bases at J, with 14 bases between. This clonotype has at least ten counts. Its antigen is currently unknown. TCRdb re-called the reads through MiXCR, storing one row per CDR3 protein. Among about 42,000 distinct CDR3 sequences listed, over 9% were seen once. What was sequenced was cultured non-Tr1 T cells, either the whole culture or a sorted T cell fraction (not recorded which). This chain joins TRBV27 and TRBJ1-5; maybe TRBD1 (5 bases). The TCR was taken from a human donor in good health. The DNA of the CDR3 is TGTGCCAGCAGTTTATACCAGGGTACGGGGCAGCCCCAGCATTTT. Protein sequence: CASSLYQGTGQPQHF.